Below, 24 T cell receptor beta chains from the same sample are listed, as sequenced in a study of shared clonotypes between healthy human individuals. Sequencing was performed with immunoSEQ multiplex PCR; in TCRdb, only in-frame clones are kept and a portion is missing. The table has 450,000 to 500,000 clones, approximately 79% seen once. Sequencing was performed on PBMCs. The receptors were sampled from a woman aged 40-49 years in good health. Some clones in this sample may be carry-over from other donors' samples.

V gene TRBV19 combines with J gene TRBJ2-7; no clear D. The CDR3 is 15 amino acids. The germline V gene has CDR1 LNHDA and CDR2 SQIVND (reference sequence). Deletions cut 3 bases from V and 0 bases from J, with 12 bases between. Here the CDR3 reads CASSIQAERSYEQYF. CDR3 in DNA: TGTGCCAGTAGTATCCAGGCGGAACGCTCCTACGAGCAGTACTTC.

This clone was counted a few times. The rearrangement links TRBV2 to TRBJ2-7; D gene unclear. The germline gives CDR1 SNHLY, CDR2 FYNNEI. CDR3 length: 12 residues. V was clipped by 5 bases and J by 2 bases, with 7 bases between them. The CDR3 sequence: CASSPMAYEQYF. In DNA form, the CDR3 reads TGTGCCAGCAGTCCAATGGCCTACGAGCAGTACTTC.

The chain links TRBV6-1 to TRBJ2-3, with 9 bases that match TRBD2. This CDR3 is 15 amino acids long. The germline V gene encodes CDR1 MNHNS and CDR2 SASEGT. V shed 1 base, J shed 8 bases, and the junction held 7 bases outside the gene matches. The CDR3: CASSEVAGVYGTQYF. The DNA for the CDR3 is TGTGCCAGCAGTGAAGTAGCGGGAGTTTATGGTACGCAGTATTTT.

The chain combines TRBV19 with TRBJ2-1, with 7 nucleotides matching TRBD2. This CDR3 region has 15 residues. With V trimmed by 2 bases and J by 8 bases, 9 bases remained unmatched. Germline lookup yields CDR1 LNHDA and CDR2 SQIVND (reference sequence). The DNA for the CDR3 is TGTGCCAGTAGTATACTAGCGGAACCCGTTTATGAGCAGTTCTTC. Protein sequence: CASSILAEPVYEQFF. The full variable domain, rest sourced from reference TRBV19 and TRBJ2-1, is DGGITQSPKYLFRKEGQNVTLSCEQNLNHDAMYWYRQDPGQGLRLIYYSQIVNDFQKGDIAEGYSVSREKKESFPLTVTSAQKNPTAFYLCASSILAEPVYEQFFGPGTRLTVL.

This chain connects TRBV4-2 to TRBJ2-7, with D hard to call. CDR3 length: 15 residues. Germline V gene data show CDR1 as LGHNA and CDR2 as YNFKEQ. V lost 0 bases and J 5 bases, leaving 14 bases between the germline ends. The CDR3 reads CASSQDHGSLDEQYF. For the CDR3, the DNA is TGTGCCAGCAGCCAAGATCACGGGTCGTTGGACGAGCAGTACTTC.

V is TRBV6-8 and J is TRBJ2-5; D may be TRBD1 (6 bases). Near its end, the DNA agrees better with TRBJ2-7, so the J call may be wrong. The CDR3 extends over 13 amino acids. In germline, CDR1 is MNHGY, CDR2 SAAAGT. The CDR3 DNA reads TGTGCCAGCCCTAAACAGGGTATGTACGAGCAGTACTTC. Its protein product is CASPKQGMYEQYF.

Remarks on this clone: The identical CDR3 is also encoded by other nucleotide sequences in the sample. CDR3 region: CASSVGTGGSEAFF. The CDR3 bases are TGTGCCAGCAGCGTGGGGACAGGGGGCTCCGAGGCCTTCTTT. The V gene is TRBV9, the J gene TRBJ1-1; 12 nucleotides match TRBD1. The CDR3 is made up of 14 amino acids. Germline loops: CDR1 SGDLS, CDR2 YYNGEE. J was trimmed by 14 bases and V by 2 bases; bases with no gene match: 10.

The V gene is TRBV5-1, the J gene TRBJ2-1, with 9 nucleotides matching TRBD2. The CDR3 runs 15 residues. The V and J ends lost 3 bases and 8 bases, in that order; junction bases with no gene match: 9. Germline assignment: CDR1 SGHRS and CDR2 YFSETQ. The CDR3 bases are TGCGCCAGCAGCTCCTTTAGCGGGAGTGGTGATGAGCAGTTCTTC. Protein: CASSSFSGSGDEQFF.

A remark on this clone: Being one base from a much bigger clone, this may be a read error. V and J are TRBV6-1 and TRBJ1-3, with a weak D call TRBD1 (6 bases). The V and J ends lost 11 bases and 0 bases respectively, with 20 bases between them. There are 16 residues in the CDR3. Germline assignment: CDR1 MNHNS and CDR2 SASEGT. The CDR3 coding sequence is TGTGCCGGCACTCAAGCAGGGGCGACCTCTGGAAACACCATATATTTT. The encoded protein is CAGTQAGATSGNTIYF.

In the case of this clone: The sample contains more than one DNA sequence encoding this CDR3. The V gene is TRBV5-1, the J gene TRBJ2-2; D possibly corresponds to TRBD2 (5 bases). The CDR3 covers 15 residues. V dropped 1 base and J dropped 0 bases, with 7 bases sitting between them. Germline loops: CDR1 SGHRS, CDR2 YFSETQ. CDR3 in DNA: TGCGCCAGCAGCTTGAACGGGGCGAACACCGGGGAGCTGTTTTTT. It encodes CASSLNGANTGELFF.

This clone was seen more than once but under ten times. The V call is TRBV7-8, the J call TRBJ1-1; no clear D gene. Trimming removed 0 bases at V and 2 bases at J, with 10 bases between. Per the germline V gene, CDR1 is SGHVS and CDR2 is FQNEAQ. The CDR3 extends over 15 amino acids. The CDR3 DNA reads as TGTGCCAGCAGCTTAGCGTCTCCTAGTAACACTGAAGCTTTCTTT. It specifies CASSLASPSNTEAFF.

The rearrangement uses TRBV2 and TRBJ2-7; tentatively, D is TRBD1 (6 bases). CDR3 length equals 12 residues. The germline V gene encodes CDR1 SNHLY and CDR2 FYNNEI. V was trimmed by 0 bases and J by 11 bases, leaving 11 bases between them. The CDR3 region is CASSEALAGEYF. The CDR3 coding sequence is TGTGCCAGCAGTGAAGCGTTGGCAGGGGAGTACTTC. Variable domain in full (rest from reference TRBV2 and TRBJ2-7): EPEVTQTPSHQVTQMGQEVILRCVPISNHLYFYWYRQILGQKVEFLVSFYNNEISEKSEIFDDQFSVERPDGSNFTLKIRSTKLEDSAMYFCASSEALAGEYFGPGTRLTVT.

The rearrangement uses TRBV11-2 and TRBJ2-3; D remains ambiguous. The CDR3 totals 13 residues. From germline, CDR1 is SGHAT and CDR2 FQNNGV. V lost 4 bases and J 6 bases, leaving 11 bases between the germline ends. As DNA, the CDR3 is TGTGCCAGCAGCTCCGACCTAGAGGATACGCAGTATTTT. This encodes CASSSDLEDTQYF.

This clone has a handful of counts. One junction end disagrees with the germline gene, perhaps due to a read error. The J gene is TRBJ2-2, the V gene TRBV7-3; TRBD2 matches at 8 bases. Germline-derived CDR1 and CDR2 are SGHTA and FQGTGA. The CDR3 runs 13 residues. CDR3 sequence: CATSGSSTGELFF. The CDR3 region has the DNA TGTGCCACCAGCGGGAGTTCCACCGGGGAGCTGTTTTTT. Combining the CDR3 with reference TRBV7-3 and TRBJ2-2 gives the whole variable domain GAGVSQTPSNKVTEKGKYVELRCDPISGHTALYWYRQSLGQGPEFLIYFQGTGAADDSGLPNDRFFAVRPEGSVSTLKIQRTERGDSAVYLCATSGSSTGELFFGEGSRLTVL.

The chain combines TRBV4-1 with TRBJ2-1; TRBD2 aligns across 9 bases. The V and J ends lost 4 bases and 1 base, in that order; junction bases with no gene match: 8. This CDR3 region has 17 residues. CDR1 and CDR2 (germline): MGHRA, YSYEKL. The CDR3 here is CASSPQSGRTSYNEQFF. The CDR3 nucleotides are TGCGCCAGCAGCCCCCAGAGCGGGAGGACATCCTACAATGAGCAGTTCTTC.

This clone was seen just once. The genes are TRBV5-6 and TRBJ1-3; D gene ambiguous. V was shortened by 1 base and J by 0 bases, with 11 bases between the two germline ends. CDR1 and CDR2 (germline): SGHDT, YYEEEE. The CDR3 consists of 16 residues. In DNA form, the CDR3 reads TGTGCCAGCAGCTTGTTGATCCCCCGCTCTGGAAACACCATATATTTT. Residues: CASSLLIPRSGNTIYF.

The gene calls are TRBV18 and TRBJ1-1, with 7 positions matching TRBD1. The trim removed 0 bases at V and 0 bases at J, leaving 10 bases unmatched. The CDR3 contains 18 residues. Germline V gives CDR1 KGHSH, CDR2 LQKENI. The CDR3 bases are TGTGCCAGCTCACCACCGGGAAGACAGGGTGGGATGAACACTGAAGCTTTCTTT. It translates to CASSPPGRQGGMNTEAFF.

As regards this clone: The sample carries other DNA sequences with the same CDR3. The CDR3 here is CASSPPSTDTQYF. The CDR3 DNA is TGTGCCAGCTCGCCCCCTTCCACAGATACGCAGTATTTT. The V call is TRBV18, the J call TRBJ2-3; D not certain. There are 13 residues in the CDR3. V was cut by 6 bases and J by 2 bases, with 9 bases left in between. Germline values: CDR1 KGHSH, CDR2 LQKENI.

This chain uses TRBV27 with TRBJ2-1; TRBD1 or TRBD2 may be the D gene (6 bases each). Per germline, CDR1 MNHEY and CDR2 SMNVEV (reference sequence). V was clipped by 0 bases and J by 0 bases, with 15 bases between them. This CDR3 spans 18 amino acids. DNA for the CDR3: TGTGCCAGCAGTTTATCGGGGGTAGGGGGAGGCTCCTACAATGAGCAGTTCTTC. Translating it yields CASSLSGVGGGSYNEQFF.

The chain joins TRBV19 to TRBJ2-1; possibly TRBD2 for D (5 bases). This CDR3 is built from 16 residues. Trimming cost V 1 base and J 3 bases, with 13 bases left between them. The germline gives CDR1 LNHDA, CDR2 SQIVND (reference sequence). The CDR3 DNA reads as TGTGCCAGTAGTATAGGGTCTAGCAGGAACTACAATGAGCAGTTCTTC. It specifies CASSIGSSRNYNEQFF.

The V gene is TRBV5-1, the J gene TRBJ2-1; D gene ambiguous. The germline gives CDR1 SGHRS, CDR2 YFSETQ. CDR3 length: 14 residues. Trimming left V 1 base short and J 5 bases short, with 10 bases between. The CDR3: CASSLRSSDNEQFF. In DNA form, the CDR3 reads TGCGCCAGCAGCTTGAGGTCCAGTGACAATGAGCAGTTCTTC.

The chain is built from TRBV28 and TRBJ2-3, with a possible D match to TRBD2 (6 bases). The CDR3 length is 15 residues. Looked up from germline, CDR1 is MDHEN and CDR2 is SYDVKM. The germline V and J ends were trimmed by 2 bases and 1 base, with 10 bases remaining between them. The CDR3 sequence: CASSLRGGGTDTQYF. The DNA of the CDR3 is TGTGCCAGCAGTTTACGGGGCGGGGGCACAGATACGCAGTATTTT.

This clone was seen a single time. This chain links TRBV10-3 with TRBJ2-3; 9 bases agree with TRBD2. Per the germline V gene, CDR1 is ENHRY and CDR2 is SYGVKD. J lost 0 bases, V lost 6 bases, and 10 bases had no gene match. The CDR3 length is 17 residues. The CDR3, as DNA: TGTGCCATCAGGGGACTAGCAGGGACCCCTAGCACAGATACGCAGTATTTT. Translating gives CAIRGLAGTPSTDTQYF.

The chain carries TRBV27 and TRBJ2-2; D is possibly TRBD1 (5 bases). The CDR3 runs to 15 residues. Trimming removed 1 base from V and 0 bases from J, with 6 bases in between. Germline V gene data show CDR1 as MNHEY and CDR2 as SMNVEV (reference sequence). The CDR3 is CASSLWGANTGELFF. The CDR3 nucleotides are TGTGCCAGCAGTTTATGGGGCGCGAACACCGGGGAGCTGTTTTTT.